Shown below are 23 T cell receptor beta chains from a single sample sequenced in a study of long-term antiretroviral therapy in people with HIV. The authors ran the immunoSEQ assay, v3.0, at survey level. The assay was immunoSEQ multiplex PCR, and TCRdb's table has in-frame clones only and misses some. The sample lists about 30,000 clones; around 85% were seen once. The sequences come from unsorted PBMCs, collected around 5 years before starting antiretroviral therapy. The receptor source for this set is a man aged 45-65 years with HIV.

The chain carries TRBV4-2 and TRBJ2-3, with TRBD1 identical over 9 bases. J lost 3 bases, V lost 4 bases, and 11 bases had no gene match. The CDR3 is 17 amino acids. The germline V gene has CDR1 LGHNA and CDR2 YNFKEQ. CDR3 DNA: TGTGCCAGCAGCCCCTCCGGGACAGGGACCGGTACAGATACGCAGTATTTT. Translating it yields CASSPSGTGTGTDTQYF.

The chain has TRBV5-1 and TRBJ2-1; the D gene is possibly TRBD2 (5 bases). CDR1 and CDR2 (germline): SGHRS, YFSETQ. V lost 5 bases to trimming and J lost 6 bases, with 18 bases between them. The CDR3 is made up of 15 amino acids. The CDR3 nucleotides read TGCGCCAGCAGGGACGGAGTGGGCGGGCCCAATGAGCAGTTCTTC. It is translated as CASRDGVGGPNEQFF.

Concerning this clone: At one boundary the junction diverges from the germline segment, which might be a read error. The chain carries TRBV11-2 and TRBJ2-4; weak D call: TRBD1 (6 bases). The CDR3 has 14 residues. Germline loops: CDR1 SGHAT, CDR2 FQNNGV. As DNA, the CDR3 is TGTGCCAGCAGCTTCCAGTCACTTACGGGACATCTGAACTTC. Translated, it gives CASSFQSLTGHLNF.

The V call is TRBV5-1, the J call TRBJ2-1; 8 bases agree with TRBD2. Per the germline V gene, CDR1 is SGHRS and CDR2 is YFSETQ. Trimming cost V 3 bases and J 9 bases; bases outside gene matches: 14. This CDR3 region has 16 residues. CDR3 sequence: CASSSPHGLASSEQFF. The DNA of the CDR3 is TGCGCCAGCAGCTCCCCCCACGGACTAGCCTCTAGTGAGCAGTTCTTC.

The V and J genes are TRBV10-1 and TRBJ2-1; 10 bases are a match to TRBD2. This CDR3 has 16 amino acids. Germline CDR1 is WNHNN and CDR2 is SYGVQD (reference sequence). Losses at the gene ends were 3 bases for V and 2 bases for J; bases not matched to a gene: 4. The CDR3 DNA sequence: TGCGCCAGCAGTGAAGCGAGCGGGGGGGCCTACAATGAGCAGTTCTTC. Protein product: CASSEASGGAYNEQFF.

The rearrangement links TRBV6-6 to TRBJ1-4, with D tentatively TRBD1 (5 bases). Trimming removed 7 bases at V and 6 bases at J, with 6 bases between. This CDR3 spans 11 amino acids. In germline, CDR1 is MNHNY, CDR2 SVGAGI (reference sequence). This CDR3 reads CASKGDEKLFF. The CDR3 region has the DNA TGTGCCAGCAAAGGGGATGAAAAACTGTTTTTT.

The chain joins TRBV5-1 to TRBJ2-7; D is perhaps TRBD1 or TRBD2 (6 bases each). V shed 0 bases and J shed 3 bases, with 13 bases lying between them. Germline loops: CDR1 SGHRS, CDR2 YFSETQ. This CDR3 is built from 15 residues. The DNA of the CDR3 is TGCGCCAGCAGCTTGGGGGGGGACAAATACTACGAGCAGTACTTC. The encoded protein is CASSLGGDKYYEQYF.

The chain uses TRBV7-9 and TRBJ2-1; TRBD2 matches at 14 bases. J lost 6 bases, V lost 6 bases, and 16 bases had no gene match. This CDR3 has 19 amino acids. Germline V gene data show CDR1 as SEHNR and CDR2 as FQNEAQ (reference sequence). The CDR3 DNA sequence: TGTGCCAGCAGGCCCCGAACCCGGACTAGCGGGGGGATGGGCAATGAGCAGTTCTTC. Its protein is CASRPRTRTSGGMGNEQFF.

This clone appeared once. This rearrangement joins TRBV5-1 to TRBJ2-2, with D uncertain. Germline V gives CDR1 SGHRS, CDR2 YFSETQ. This CDR3 comprises 13 residues. Trimming stripped 0 bases from V and 6 bases from J, with 6 bases between. This CDR3 is CASSLGVSGELFF. Here the CDR3 DNA reads TGCGCCAGCAGCTTGGGGGTTTCCGGGGAGCTGTTTTTT.

This chain's CDR3 is CASSLRLGSNTGELFF. CDR3 bases: TGTGCCAGCAGCTTAAGACTAGGGTCGAACACCGGGGAGCTGTTTTTT. The chain has TRBV7-7 and TRBJ2-2, with D possibly TRBD2 on 6 matching bases. V lost 2 bases and J 0 bases, leaving 10 bases between the germline ends. CDR1 and CDR2 (germline): SSHAT, FNYEAQ (reference sequence). The CDR3 length is 16 residues.

The CDR3 DNA is TGCGCCAGCAGCTTGGGACGGCGAGAGACCCAGTACTTC. This gives the protein CASSLGRRETQYF. This chain links TRBV5-1 with TRBJ2-5; D ambiguous. The CDR3 has 13 amino acids. Trimming removed 0 bases at V and 4 bases at J, with 7 bases between. Germline-derived CDR1 and CDR2 are SGHRS and YFSETQ. Supplemented by reference TRBV5-1 and TRBJ2-5, the full variable domain reads KAGVTQTPRYLIKTRGQQVTLSCSPISGHRSVSWYQQTPGQGLQFLFEYFSETQRNKGNFPGRFSGRQFSNSRSEMNVSTLELGDSALYLCASSLGRRETQYFGPGTRLLVL.

The chain couples TRBV7-2 to TRBJ2-3; 13 bases are a match to TRBD2. The CDR3 covers 16 residues. The germline V gene encodes CDR1 SGHTA and CDR2 FQGNSA. Germline trimming cut 5 bases from V and 4 bases from J; bases unmatched to any gene: 6. CDR3 in DNA: TGTGCCAGCAGCGAAACTAGCGGGGGGGCCCCAGATACGCAGTATTTT. Translated: CASSETSGGAPDTQYF.

J is TRBJ2-1 and V is TRBV5-1, with 7 bases fitting TRBD1. The CDR3 is made up of 15 amino acids. From germline, CDR1 is SGHRS and CDR2 YFSETQ. V shed 0 bases, J shed 4 bases, and the junction held 4 bases outside the gene matches. CDR3: CASSLGGQTYNEQFF. The DNA of the CDR3 is TGCGCCAGCAGCTTGGGGGGACAGACATACAATGAGCAGTTCTTC. Drawing the rest from reference TRBV5-1 and TRBJ2-1, the complete variable domain is KAGVTQTPRYLIKTRGQQVTLSCSPISGHRSVSWYQQTPGQGLQFLFEYFSETQRNKGNFPGRFSGRQFSNSRSEMNVSTLELGDSALYLCASSLGGQTYNEQFFGPGTRLTVL.

In DNA, the CDR3 is TGTGCCAGTAGTATAGGTTCCACACGGACGTGGGCGCAGTACTTC. Protein sequence: CASSIGSTRTWAQYF. The chain couples TRBV19 to TRBJ2-7; D unresolved. The V and J ends lost 1 base and 9 bases respectively, with 19 bases between them. In germline, CDR1 is LNHDA, CDR2 SQIVND (reference sequence). The CDR3 length is 15 residues.

The chain carries TRBV11-2 and TRBJ1-4, with D possibly TRBD1 on 5 matching bases. The CDR3 has 17 residues. The V gene's germline CDR1 is SGHAT and CDR2 FQNNGV. Trimming removed 4 bases from V and 7 bases from J, with 22 bases in between. The CDR3: CASSSRGGWDFVEKLFF. The CDR3 nucleotides read TGTGCCAGCAGCTCCCGAGGAGGGTGGGACTTTGTTGAAAAACTGTTTTTT.

The chain is built from TRBV18 and TRBJ1-4; tentatively, D is TRBD1 (5 bases). The CDR3 runs 16 residues. The V end was cut by 3 bases, the J end by 0 bases, with 11 bases between. Germline CDR1 and CDR2: KGHSH and LQKENI. CDR3 region: CASSPRQPATNEKLFF. The CDR3 region has the DNA TGTGCCAGCTCACCCCGACAGCCTGCAACTAATGAAAAACTGTTTTTT. The full variable domain, rest sourced from reference TRBV18 and TRBJ1-4, is NAGVMQNPRHLVRRRGQEARLRCSPMKGHSHVYWYRQLPEEGLKFMVYLQKENIIDESGMPKERFSAEFPKEGPSILRIQQVVRGDSAAYFCASSPRQPATNEKLFFGSGTQLSVL.

The chain combines TRBV7-2 with TRBJ2-3, with TRBD2 matching over 10 bases. The CDR3 is 14 amino acids. The germline V gene has CDR1 SGHTA and CDR2 FQGNSA. V lost 2 bases and J lost 10; bases outside the gene matches: 6. CDR3 loop: CASSLRAGGPPQYF. The DNA of the CDR3 is TGTGCCAGCAGCTTAAGAGCGGGAGGGCCCCCGCAGTATTTT.

The J gene is TRBJ2-1, the V gene TRBV30; 9 bases are a match to TRBD2. This CDR3 has 17 amino acids. V gave up 2 bases and J gave up 4 bases; unmatched junction bases: 12. CDR1 and CDR2 from the germline V gene are GTSNPN and SVGIG (reference sequence). The CDR3 is CAWSYSHVAGVYNEQFF. The CDR3 region has the DNA TGTGCCTGGAGTTATAGTCACGTAGCGGGGGTGTACAATGAGCAGTTCTTC.

The genes are TRBV5-1 and TRBJ2-5; perhaps TRBD2 as D (5 bases). CDR3 length: 16 residues. The germline V gene has CDR1 SGHRS and CDR2 YFSETQ. Trimming shortened V by 0 bases and J by 2 bases, and 14 bases separated the two germline ends. The CDR3 region has the DNA TGCGCCAGCAGCTTGGTCTATACGGGAAATCAAGAGACCCAGTACTTC. This gives the protein CASSLVYTGNQETQYF.

The chain carries TRBV11-1 and TRBJ1-2; unclear D gene. V lost 6 bases to trimming and J lost 2 bases, with 13 bases between them. CDR3 size: 14 residues. The germline V gene has CDR1 SGHAT and CDR2 FQDESV (reference sequence). The CDR3 protein is CASRFETENYGYTF. DNA for the CDR3: TGTGCCAGCAGATTTGAAACCGAGAACTATGGCTACACCTTC. The whole variable domain, remainder taken from reference TRBV11-1 and TRBJ1-2, is EAEVAQSPRYKITEKSQAVAFWCDPISGHATLYWYRQILGQGPELLVQFQDESVVDDSQLPKDRFSAERLKGVDSTLKIQPAELGDSAMYLCASRFETENYGYTFGSGTRLTVV.

The chain has TRBV29-1 and TRBJ2-2; 7 nucleotides line up with TRBD2. Germline-derived CDR1 and CDR2 are SQVTM and ANQGSEA. The CDR3 covers 17 residues. Trimming took 1 base from V and 4 from J; bases not matched to a gene: 12. CDR3 sequence reads: CSVEAPGTTQATGELFF. In DNA form, the CDR3 reads TGCAGCGTTGAAGCGCCTGGGACTACCCAAGCCACCGGGGAGCTGTTTTTT.

This sequence joins TRBV18 and TRBJ2-2; no clear D gene. Per the germline V gene, CDR1 is KGHSH and CDR2 is LQKENI. V was clipped by 0 bases and J by 6 bases, with 5 bases between them. This CDR3 spans 13 amino acids. The CDR3 DNA reads TGTGCCAGCTCACCACCCTCGGCCGGGGAGCTGTTTTTT. This gives the protein CASSPPSAGELFF.

The chain combines TRBV11-2 with TRBJ2-5; 11 bases map to TRBD2. This CDR3 region has 16 residues. After removal of 6 bases from V and 1 base from J, the junction contained 7 bases not matched to a gene. The germline gives CDR1 SGHAT, CDR2 FQNNGV. The CDR3 sequence: CASSPPGLAAQETQYF. In DNA, the CDR3 is TGTGCCAGCAGTCCTCCGGGACTAGCGGCCCAAGAGACCCAGTACTTC.